The next 7 T cell receptor beta chains were all read from a single sample in a study of T-cell memory formation after mild COVID-19. From the 5' RACE reads, TCRdb called clonotypes with MiXCR, one entry per CDR3 protein. The table lists some 300,000 distinct CDR3 sequences, approximately 19% of them singletons. The sequenced sample was PBMCs or a T cell subset sorted from them (not recorded which). The receptors originated from a man younger than 30 who had mild COVID-19 (a few samples of this study predate the infection). Cell type and time point are not known.

This clonotype has a handful of counts. The CDR3 protein is CSARGHSGVRTKNIQYF. The CDR3 DNA sequence: TGCAGTGCTAGAGGCCATAGCGGGGTGAGAACCAAAAACATTCAGTACTTC. This sequence joins TRBV20-1 and TRBJ2-4; 8 positions agree with TRBD2. Germline lookup yields CDR1 DFQATT and CDR2 SNEGSKA (reference sequence). CDR3 length equals 17 residues. Trimming at V came to 1 base and at J to 2 bases, leaving 10 bases not matched to a gene.

This clonotype was picked up a small number of times. The chain couples TRBV7-2 to TRBJ2-1, with 8 bases matching TRBD2. The germline gives CDR1 SGHTA, CDR2 FQGNSA. With 1 base clipped from V and 5 bases from J, the junction kept 4 bases outside the gene matches. This CDR3 comprises 15 residues. The CDR3 sequence is CASSLELAGHNEQFF. CDR3 sequence (DNA): TGTGCCAGCAGCTTAGAATTAGCGGGACACAATGAGCAGTTCTTC.

Only a few counts were recorded for this clonotype. The V call is TRBV5-1, the J call TRBJ2-7, with D possibly matching TRBD1 (6 bases). This CDR3 comprises 15 residues. The germline V and J ends were trimmed by 4 bases and 4 bases, with 18 bases remaining between them. CDR1 and CDR2 (germline): SGHRS, YFSETQ. This chain's CDR3 is CASSPIYQDSYEQYF. The DNA for the CDR3 is TGCGCCAGCAGCCCGATCTACCAGGACAGTTACGAGCAGTACTTC.

This chain uses TRBV5-1 with TRBJ2-5, with 7 bases identical to TRBD1. The CDR3 spans 15 residues. In germline, CDR1 is SGHRS, CDR2 YFSETQ. With 3 bases clipped from V and 2 bases from J, the junction kept 7 bases outside the gene matches. CDR3 protein: CASSSGTASQETQYF. The CDR3 DNA sequence: TGCGCCAGCAGCTCCGGGACAGCAAGTCAAGAGACCCAGTACTTC.

A few counts support this clonotype. The V gene is TRBV20-1, the J gene TRBJ2-3; either TRBD1 or TRBD2 may supply D (6 bases each). V shed 2 bases and J shed 4 bases, with 13 bases lying between them. The CDR3 has 14 amino acids. Germline V gene data show CDR1 as DFQATT and CDR2 as SNEGSKA (reference sequence). The CDR3 coding sequence is TGCAGTGCTAGAATATACAGGGAGGCAGATACGCAGTATTTT. This sequence encodes CSARIYREADTQYF.

The chain employs TRBV20-1 and TRBJ1-1; 12 nucleotides align to TRBD1. The V and J ends lost 0 bases and 0 bases, in that order; junction bases with no gene match: 5. Germline V gene data show CDR1 as DFQATT and CDR2 as SNEGSKA (reference sequence). This CDR3 has 17 amino acids. CDR3 nucleotide sequence: TGCAGTGCTAGAGAGTGGGACAGGGGGCGATTGAACACTGAAGCTTTCTTT. It specifies CSAREWDRGRLNTEAFF.

This clonotype was detected a few times. The chain uses TRBV7-6 and TRBJ2-5; 10 nucleotides line up with TRBD1. The CDR3 contains 15 residues. V trimming: 4 bases; J trimming: 3 bases; junction bases outside the gene matches: 5. Germline-derived CDR1 and CDR2 are SGHVS and FNYEAQ. CDR3 region: CASSWGQGWEETQYF. For the CDR3, the DNA is TGTGCCAGCAGCTGGGGACAGGGGTGGGAAGAGACCCAGTACTTC.